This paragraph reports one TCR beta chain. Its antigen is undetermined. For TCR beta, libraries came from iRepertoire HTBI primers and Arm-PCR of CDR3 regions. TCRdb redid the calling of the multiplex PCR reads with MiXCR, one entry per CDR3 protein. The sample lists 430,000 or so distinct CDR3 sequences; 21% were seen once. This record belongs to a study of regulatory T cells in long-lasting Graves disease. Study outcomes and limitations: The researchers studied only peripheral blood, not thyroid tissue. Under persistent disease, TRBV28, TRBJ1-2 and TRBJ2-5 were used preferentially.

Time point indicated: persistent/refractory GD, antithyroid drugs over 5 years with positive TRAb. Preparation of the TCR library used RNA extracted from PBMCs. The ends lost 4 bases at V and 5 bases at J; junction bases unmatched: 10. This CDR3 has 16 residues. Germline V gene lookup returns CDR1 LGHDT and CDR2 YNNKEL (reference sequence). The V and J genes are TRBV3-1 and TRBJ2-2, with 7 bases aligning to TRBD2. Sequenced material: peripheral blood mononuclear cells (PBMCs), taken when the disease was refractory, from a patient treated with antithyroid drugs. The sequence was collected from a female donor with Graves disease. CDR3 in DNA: TGTGCCAGCAGCCGCCTCAAAAGCGGGAATACCGGGGAGCTGTTTTTT. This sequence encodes CASSRLKSGNTGELFF.